The 15 T cell receptor beta chains below were found in one sample sequenced in a study of cytomegalovirus exposure and HLA in healthy donors (TCRdb year 2017). Receptor amplification or capture employed the immunoSEQ multiplex PCR assay. A mixture of 60 forward primers for TCR Vbeta segments and 13 reverse primers for TCR Jbeta segments was used in the multiplex PCR. In its TCRdb copy, this immuneACCESS table keeps in-frame sequences only and misses some clones. Where compared with another copy, unresolved V genes explain less than half of these, and the others have no known cause. In this sample the table shows about 270,000 clones, 75% to 90% of which occur a single time. Less than 4.5% of the sample lies in the top ten. Sample: PBMCs. Every receptor here comes from a middle-aged man in good health and CMV-seropositive.

The chain combines TRBV28 with TRBJ1-2; 8 nucleotides align to TRBD1. The germline V gene has CDR1 MDHEN and CDR2 SYDVKM. The CDR3 is made up of 12 amino acids. After removal of 5 bases from V and 7 bases from J, the junction contained 3 bases not matched to a gene. The CDR3 loop reads CASSSDRGGYTF. The CDR3 nucleotides read TGTGCCAGCAGTAGTGACAGGGGTGGCTACACCTTC.

The V gene is TRBV5-8, the J gene TRBJ1-5; TRBD1 agrees at 7 bases. V lost 4 bases and J lost 6; bases outside the gene matches: 7. CDR1 and CDR2 (germline): SGHTS, YDEGEE. The CDR3 has 14 residues. CDR3 coding DNA: TGTGCCAGCAGCAAGGGACAGTGGGGTCAGCCCCAGCATTTT. It specifies CASSKGQWGQPQHF.

The chain links TRBV5-6 to TRBJ2-3; 10 nucleotides line up with TRBD2. The CDR3 covers 16 residues. The V gene end was trimmed by 1 base and the J gene end by 4 bases; junction bases not matched to a gene: 6. CDR1 is SGHDT and CDR2 is YYEEEE in the germline V gene. This CDR3 is CASSLSVAGGADTQYF. In DNA form, the CDR3 reads TGTGCCAGCAGCTTGTCAGTAGCGGGAGGTGCAGATACGCAGTATTTT.

This clone was seen only a few times. The genes are TRBV7-3 and TRBJ1-1; weak D call: TRBD1 (5 bases). The CDR3 sequence is 13 residues long. CDR1 and CDR2 (germline): SGHTA, FQGTGA. Trimming took 5 bases from V and 2 from J, leaving 9 bases between them. CDR3 sequence reads: CASSKQENTEAFF. In DNA, the CDR3 is TGTGCCAGCAGCAAACAGGAAAACACTGAAGCTTTCTTT.

This chain uses TRBV2 with TRBJ2-1, with a weak D call TRBD2 (6 bases). Looked up from germline, CDR1 is SNHLY and CDR2 is FYNNEI. V lost 4 bases to trimming and J lost 6 bases, with 13 bases between them. The CDR3 has 14 amino acids. The CDR3 DNA sequence: TGTGCCAGCAGTGTCGGGAGCCCCCCCAATGAGCAGTTCTTC. Translated: CASSVGSPPNEQFF.

This chain connects TRBV7-3 to TRBJ2-7; TRBD1 is a possible D gene (6 bases). CDR1 is SGHTA and CDR2 is FQGTGA in the germline V gene. V gave up 2 bases and J gave up 3 bases, with 11 bases separating them. The CDR3 has 14 amino acids. The CDR3 loop reads CASSLEVGGYEQYF. In DNA form, the CDR3 reads TGTGCCAGCAGCTTAGAGGTAGGGGGCTACGAGCAGTACTTC. The complete variable domain, with remaining parts taken from reference TRBV7-3 and TRBJ2-7, reads GAGVSQTPSNKVTEKGKYVELRCDPISGHTALYWYRQSLGQGPEFLIYFQGTGAADDSGLPNDRFFAVRPEGSVSTLKIQRTERGDSAVYLCASSLEVGGYEQYFGPGTRLTVT.

The V call is TRBV5-1, the J call TRBJ2-3, with unresolved D. The CDR3 length is 14 residues. The germline V gene encodes CDR1 SGHRS and CDR2 YFSETQ. V lost 0 bases to trimming and J lost 2 bases, with 7 bases between them. The CDR3 DNA follows: TGCGCCAGCAGCTTGGAGACAAACACAGATACGCAGTATTTT. Protein sequence: CASSLETNTDTQYF.

The chain couples TRBV7-8 to TRBJ2-7; unclear D gene. Germline values: CDR1 SGHVS, CDR2 FQNEAQ. CDR3 length: 12 residues. V gave up 0 bases and J gave up 4 bases, with 4 bases separating them. The CDR3: CASSLAAYEQYF. DNA of the CDR3: TGTGCCAGCAGCTTAGCAGCTTACGAGCAGTACTTC.

The chain recombines TRBV13 with TRBJ2-3, with 8 bases lining up with TRBD1. Germline CDR1 reads PRHDT; CDR2 reads FYEKMQ (reference sequence). J was trimmed by 1 base and V by 7 bases; bases with no gene match: 4. The CDR3 is 14 residues long. CDR3 sequence reads: CASTQQGGTDTQYF. The CDR3 coding sequence is TGTGCCAGCACCCAACAGGGGGGCACAGATACGCAGTATTTT.

The chain uses TRBV5-6 and TRBJ1-1; 10 nucleotides line up with TRBD1. The V gene end was trimmed by 4 bases and the J gene end by 4 bases; junction bases not matched to a gene: 4. The V gene's germline CDR1 is SGHDT and CDR2 YYEEEE. The CDR3 totals 14 residues. The CDR3 spells CASSRQGARTEAFF. The CDR3, as DNA: TGTGCCAGCAGCCGACAGGGGGCGCGCACTGAAGCTTTCTTT.

A single count supports this clone. The chain links TRBV5-4 to TRBJ2-7, with 10 bases matching TRBD1. CDR1 SGHNT and CDR2 YYREEE come from the germline V gene (reference sequence). This CDR3 has 15 amino acids. The V gene end was trimmed by 4 bases and the J gene end by 0 bases; junction bases not matched to a gene: 4. The CDR3 protein is CASSIGTGVSYEQYF. The DNA for the CDR3 is TGTGCCAGCAGCATAGGGACAGGGGTCTCCTACGAGCAGTACTTC. Full variable domain (rest looked up from reference TRBV5-4 and TRBJ2-7): ETGVTQSPTHLIKTRGQQVTLRCSSQSGHNTVSWYQQALGQGPQFIFQYYREEENGRGNFPPRFSGLQFPNYSSELNVNALELDDSALYLCASSIGTGVSYEQYFGPGTRLTVT.

V and J are TRBV4-1 and TRBJ2-7, with a weak D call TRBD1 (5 bases). CDR3 length: 15 amino acids. Trimming pared 2 bases from V and 2 bases from J, leaving 13 bases between. Germline assignment: CDR1 MGHRA and CDR2 YSYEKL. The CDR3 DNA reads as TGCGCCAGCAGCCAAATTAGGGGATCCGCCTACGAGCAGTACTTC. This translates into CASSQIRGSAYEQYF.

This clone appeared once. The V and J genes are TRBV5-1 and TRBJ2-1, with D perhaps matching TRBD1 (6 bases). The CDR3 totals 13 residues. V lost 6 bases and J lost 3, with 10 bases in between. In germline, CDR1 is SGHRS, CDR2 YFSETQ. The CDR3 DNA reads as TGCGCCAGCAAGGGGGTCAGCTACAATGAGCAGTTCTTC. The encoded protein is CASKGVSYNEQFF. The entire variable domain, with the rest obtained from reference TRBV5-1 and TRBJ2-1, is as follows: KAGVTQTPRYLIKTRGQQVTLSCSPISGHRSVSWYQQTPGQGLQFLFEYFSETQRNKGNFPGRFSGRQFSNSRSEMNVSTLELGDSALYLCASKGVSYNEQFFGPGTRLTVL.

The chain carries TRBV6-5 and TRBJ2-5; 7 positions match TRBD1. The CDR3 is 15 residues long. The V segment lost 4 bases and the J segment 0 bases; nucleotides outside the gene matches: 5. Looked up from germline, CDR1 is MNHEY and CDR2 is SVGAGI. CDR3 amino acids: CASSSSGTDQETQYF. The DNA for the CDR3 is TGTGCCAGCAGTTCCTCAGGGACAGACCAAGAGACCCAGTACTTC.

This chain uses TRBV27 with TRBJ2-7; 12 nucleotides match TRBD2. CDR1 and CDR2 (germline): MNHEY, SMNVEV (reference sequence). V was clipped by 0 bases and J by 5 bases; unmatched bases: 8. This CDR3 is built from 17 residues. The chain's CDR3 is CASSLSGTSGSPDEQYF. The CDR3 coding sequence is TGTGCCAGCAGTTTATCGGGGACTAGCGGGTCCCCCGACGAGCAGTACTTC.